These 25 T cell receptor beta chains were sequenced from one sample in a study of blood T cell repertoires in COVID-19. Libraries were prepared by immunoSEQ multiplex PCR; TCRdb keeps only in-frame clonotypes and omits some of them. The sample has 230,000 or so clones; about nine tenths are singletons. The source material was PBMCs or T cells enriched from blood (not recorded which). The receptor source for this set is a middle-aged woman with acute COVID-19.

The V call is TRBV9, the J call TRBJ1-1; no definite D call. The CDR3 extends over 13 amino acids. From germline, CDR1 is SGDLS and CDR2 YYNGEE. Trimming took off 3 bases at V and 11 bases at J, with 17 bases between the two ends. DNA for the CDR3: TGTGCCAGCAGCGCCCCGAGGGAGAGTGAGGCTTTCTTT. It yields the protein CASSAPRESEAFF.

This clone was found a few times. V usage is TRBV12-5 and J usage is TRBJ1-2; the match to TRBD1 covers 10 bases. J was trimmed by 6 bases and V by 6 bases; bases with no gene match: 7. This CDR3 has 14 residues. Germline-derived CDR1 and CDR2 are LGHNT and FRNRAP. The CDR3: CASGGRQGAHGYTF. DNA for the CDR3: TGTGCTAGTGGGGGGAGACAGGGGGCTCATGGCTACACCTTC.

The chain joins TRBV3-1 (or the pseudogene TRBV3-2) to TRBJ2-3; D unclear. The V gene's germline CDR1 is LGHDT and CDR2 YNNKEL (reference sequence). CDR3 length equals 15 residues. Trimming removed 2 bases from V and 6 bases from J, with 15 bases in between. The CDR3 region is CASSQSGNRRDTQYF. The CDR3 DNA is TGTGCCAGCAGCCAATCTGGCAATCGGCGGGATACGCAGTATTTT.

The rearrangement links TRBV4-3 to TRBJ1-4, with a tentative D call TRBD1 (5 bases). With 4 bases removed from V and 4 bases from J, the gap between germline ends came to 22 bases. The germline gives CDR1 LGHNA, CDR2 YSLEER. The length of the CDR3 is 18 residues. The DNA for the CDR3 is TGCGCCAGCAGCCTAAATTACGGGGGGGACGGTCGTAATGAAAAACTGTTTTTT. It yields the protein CASSLNYGGDGRNEKLFF.

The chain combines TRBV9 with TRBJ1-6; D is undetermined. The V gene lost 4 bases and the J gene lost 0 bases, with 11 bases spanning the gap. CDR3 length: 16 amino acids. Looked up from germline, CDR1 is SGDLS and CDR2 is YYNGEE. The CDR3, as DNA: TGTGCCAGCAGCCTAAGTCCGAGCTCCTATAATTCACCCCTCCACTTT. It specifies CASSLSPSSYNSPLHF.

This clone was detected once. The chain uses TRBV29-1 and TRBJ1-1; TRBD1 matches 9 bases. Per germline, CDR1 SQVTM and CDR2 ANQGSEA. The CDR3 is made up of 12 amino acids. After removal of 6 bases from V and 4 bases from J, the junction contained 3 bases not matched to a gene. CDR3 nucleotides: TGCAGCGTAGTACAGGGGGCCACTGAAGCTTTCTTT. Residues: CSVVQGATEAFF.

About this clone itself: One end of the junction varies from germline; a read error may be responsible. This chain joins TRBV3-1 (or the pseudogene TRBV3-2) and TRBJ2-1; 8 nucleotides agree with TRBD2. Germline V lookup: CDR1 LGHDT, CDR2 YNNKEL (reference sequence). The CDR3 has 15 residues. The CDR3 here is CASSHRGTAGGILVF. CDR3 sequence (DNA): TGTGCCAGCAGCCACCGAGGAACGGCGGGAGGAATATTAGTCTTC.

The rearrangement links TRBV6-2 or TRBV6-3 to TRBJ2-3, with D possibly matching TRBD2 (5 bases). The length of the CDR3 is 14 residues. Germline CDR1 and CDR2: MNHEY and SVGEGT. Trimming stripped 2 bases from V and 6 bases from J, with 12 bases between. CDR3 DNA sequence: TGTGCCAGCAGTTACCCGCTAGCTGGGGATACGCAGTATTTT. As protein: CASSYPLAGDTQYF.

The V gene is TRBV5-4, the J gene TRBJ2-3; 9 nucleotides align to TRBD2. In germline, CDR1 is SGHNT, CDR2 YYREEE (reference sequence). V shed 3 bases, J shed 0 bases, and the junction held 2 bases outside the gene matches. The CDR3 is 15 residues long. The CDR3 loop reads CASSSSGGSTDTQYF. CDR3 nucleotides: TGTGCCAGCAGCTCAAGCGGGGGGAGCACAGATACGCAGTATTTT.

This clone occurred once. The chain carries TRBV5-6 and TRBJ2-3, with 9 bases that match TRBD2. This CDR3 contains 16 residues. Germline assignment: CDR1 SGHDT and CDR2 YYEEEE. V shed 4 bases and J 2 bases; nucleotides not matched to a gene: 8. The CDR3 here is CASSPVGGGVTDTQYF. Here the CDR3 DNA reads TGTGCCAGCAGCCCGGTTGGCGGGGGGGTCACAGATACGCAGTATTTT.

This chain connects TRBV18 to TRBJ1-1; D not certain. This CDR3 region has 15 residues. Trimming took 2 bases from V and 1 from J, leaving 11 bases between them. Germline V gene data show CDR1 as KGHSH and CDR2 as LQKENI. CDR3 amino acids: CASSPGLTSNTEAFF. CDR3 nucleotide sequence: TGTGCCAGCTCACCAGGGCTGACGTCGAACACTGAAGCTTTCTTT.

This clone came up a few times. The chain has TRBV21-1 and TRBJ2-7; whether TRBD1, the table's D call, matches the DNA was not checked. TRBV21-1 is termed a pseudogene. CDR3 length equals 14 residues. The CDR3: CASSKDPGGGEQYV. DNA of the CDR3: TGTGCCAGCAGCAAAGATCCAGGGGGCGGCGAGCAGTACGTC.

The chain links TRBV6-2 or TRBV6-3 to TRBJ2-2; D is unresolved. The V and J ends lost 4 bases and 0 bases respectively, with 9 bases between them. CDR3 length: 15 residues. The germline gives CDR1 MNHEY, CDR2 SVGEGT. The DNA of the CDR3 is TGTGCCAGCAGTTCCCTTGTTACGAACACCGGGGAGCTGTTTTTT. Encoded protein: CASSSLVTNTGELFF.

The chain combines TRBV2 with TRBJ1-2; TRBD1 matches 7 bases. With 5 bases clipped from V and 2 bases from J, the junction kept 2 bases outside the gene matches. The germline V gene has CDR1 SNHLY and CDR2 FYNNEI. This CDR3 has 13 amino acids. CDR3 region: CASSMTGNYGYTF. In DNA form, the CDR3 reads TGTGCCAGCAGTATGACAGGGAACTATGGCTACACCTTC.

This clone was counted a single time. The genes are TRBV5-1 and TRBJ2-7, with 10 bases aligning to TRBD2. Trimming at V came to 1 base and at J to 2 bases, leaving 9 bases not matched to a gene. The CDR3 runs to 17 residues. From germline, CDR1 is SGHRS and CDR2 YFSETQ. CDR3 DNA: TGCGCCAGCAGCTTGCTTCCTAGCGGGGGAGCCACCTACGAGCAGTACTTC. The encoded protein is CASSLLPSGGATYEQYF.

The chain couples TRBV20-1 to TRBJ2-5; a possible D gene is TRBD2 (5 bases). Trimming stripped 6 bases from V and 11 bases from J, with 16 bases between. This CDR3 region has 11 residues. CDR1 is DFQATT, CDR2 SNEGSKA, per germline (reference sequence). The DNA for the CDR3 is TGCAGTGCCAGCTCCGAGGGAAGACAGTACTTC. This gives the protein CSASSEGRQYF.

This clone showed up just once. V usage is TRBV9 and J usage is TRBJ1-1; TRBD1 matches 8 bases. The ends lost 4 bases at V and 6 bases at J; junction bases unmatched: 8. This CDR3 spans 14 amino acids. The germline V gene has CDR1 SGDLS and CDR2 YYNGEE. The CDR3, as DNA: TGTGCCAGCAGCCTCCAAGTGACAGGGGCTGAAGCTTTCTTT. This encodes CASSLQVTGAEAFF.

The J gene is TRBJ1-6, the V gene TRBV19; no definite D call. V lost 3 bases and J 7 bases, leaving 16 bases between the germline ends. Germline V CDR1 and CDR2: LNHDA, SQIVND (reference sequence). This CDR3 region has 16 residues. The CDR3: CASSMGDFGRNSPLHF. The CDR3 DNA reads TGTGCCAGTAGTATGGGAGACTTCGGTAGGAATTCACCCCTCCACTTT. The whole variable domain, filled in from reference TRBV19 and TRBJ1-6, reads DGGITQSPKYLFRKEGQNVTLSCEQNLNHDAMYWYRQDPGQGLRLIYYSQIVNDFQKGDIAEGYSVSREKKESFPLTVTSAQKNPTAFYLCASSMGDFGRNSPLHFGNGTRLTVT.

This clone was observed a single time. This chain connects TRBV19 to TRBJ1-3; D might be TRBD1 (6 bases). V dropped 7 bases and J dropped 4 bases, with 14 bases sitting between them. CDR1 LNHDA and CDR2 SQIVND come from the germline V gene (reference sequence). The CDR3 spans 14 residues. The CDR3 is CASIGTNRGNTIYF. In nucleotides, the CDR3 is TGTGCCAGTATAGGGACAAATCGCGGAAACACCATATATTTT.

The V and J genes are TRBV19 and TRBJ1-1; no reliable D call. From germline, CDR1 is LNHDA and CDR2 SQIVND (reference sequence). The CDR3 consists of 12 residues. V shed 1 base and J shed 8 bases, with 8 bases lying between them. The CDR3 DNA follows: TGTGCCAGTAGTATAGTCGGCGGCGAAGCTTTCTTT. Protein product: CASSIVGGEAFF.

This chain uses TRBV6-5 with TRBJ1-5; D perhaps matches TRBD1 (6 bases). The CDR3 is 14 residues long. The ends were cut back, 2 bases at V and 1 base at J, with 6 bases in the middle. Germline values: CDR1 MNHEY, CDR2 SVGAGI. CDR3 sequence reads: CASSYGQSNQPQHF. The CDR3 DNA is TGTGCCAGCAGTTACGGACAGAGCAATCAGCCCCAGCATTTT.

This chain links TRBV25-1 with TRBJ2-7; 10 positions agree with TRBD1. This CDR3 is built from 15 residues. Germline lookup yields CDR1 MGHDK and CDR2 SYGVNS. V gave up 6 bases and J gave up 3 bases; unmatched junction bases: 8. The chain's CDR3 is CASRRQGAPFYEQYF. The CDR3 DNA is TGTGCCAGCAGGCGACAGGGGGCGCCGTTCTACGAGCAGTACTTC.

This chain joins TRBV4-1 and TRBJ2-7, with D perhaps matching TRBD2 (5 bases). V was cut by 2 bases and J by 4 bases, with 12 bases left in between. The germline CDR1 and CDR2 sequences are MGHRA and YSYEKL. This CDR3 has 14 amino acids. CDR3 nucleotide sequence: TGCGCCAGCAGCCAAACCGGGATGGGTTACGAGCAGTACTTC. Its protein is CASSQTGMGYEQYF.

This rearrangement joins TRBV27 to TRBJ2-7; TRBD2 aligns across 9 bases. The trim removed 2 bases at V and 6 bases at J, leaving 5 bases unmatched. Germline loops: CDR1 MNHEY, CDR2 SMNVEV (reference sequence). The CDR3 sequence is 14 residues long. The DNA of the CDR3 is TGTGCCAGCAGTTTAGCGGGAGGGGACGGCGAGCAGTACGTC. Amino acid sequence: CASSLAGGDGEQYV.

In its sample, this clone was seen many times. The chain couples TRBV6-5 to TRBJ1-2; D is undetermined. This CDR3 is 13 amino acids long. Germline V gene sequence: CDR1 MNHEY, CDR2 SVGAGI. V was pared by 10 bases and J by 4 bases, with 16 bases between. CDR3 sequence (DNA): TGTGCCACCGGGCGGGAGAAAGGCTATGGCTACACCTTC. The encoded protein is CATGREKGYGYTF.